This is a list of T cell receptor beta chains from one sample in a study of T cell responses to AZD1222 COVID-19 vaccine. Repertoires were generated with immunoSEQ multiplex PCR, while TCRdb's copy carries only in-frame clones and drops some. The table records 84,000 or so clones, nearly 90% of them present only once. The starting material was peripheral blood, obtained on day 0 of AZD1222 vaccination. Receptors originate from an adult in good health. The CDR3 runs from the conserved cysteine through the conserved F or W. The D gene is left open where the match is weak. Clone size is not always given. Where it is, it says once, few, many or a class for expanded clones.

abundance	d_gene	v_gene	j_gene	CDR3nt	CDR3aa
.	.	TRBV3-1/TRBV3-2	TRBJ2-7	TGTGCCAGCAGCCTGTCGTGGCATAGCTCCTACGAGCAGTACTTC	CASSLSWHSSYEQYF
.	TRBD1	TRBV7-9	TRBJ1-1	TGTGCCAGCAGCCCACAGGGGCAGGTCACTGAAGCTTTCTTT	CASSPQGQVTEAFF
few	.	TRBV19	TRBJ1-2	TGTGCCAGTAGTATAGCCCTCCATGGCTACACCTTC	CASSIALHGYTF
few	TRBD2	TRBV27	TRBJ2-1	TGTGCCAGCAGTTTAAGGTTTCTAGCGGGTACAAATGAGCAGTTCTTC	CASSLRFLAGTNEQFF
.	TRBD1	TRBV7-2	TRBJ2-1	TGTGCCAGCAGCTTGGGACAGGGCTCCTACAATGAGCAGTTCTTC	CASSLGQGSYNEQFF
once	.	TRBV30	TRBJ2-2	TGTGCCTGGAGTGCGGGGGGACAGACCACCGGGGAGCTGTTTTTT	CAWSAGGQTTGELFF
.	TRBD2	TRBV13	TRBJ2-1	TGTGCCAGCGCAACTAGCGGTAGCTCCTACAATGAGCAGTTCTTC	CASATSGSSYNEQFF
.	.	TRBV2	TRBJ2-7	TGTGCCAGCAGTCCGGGGCGCTACGAGCAGTACTTC	CASSPGRYEQYF
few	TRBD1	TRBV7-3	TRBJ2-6	TGTGCCAGCAGCTTAGCCGGACAGGGGATAGGTGGGGCCAACGTCCTGACTTTC	CASSLAGQGIGGANVLTF
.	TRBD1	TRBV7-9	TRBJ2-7	TGTGCCAGCAGCGTACAGACAGGGCTTGAGCAGTACTTC	CASSVQTGLEQYF
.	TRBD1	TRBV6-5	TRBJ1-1	TGTGCCAGCAGCGGGACAGGGGGCGCGGGCACTGAAGCTTTCTTT	CASSGTGGAGTEAFF
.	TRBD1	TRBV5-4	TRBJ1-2	TGTGCCAGCAGCTCGGGACAGGGGGTTTATGGCTACACCTTC	CASSSGQGVYGYTF
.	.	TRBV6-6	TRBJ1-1	TGTGCCAGCAGTTACAGAAGGGGGGGGGACACTGAAGCTTTCTTT	CASSYRRGGDTEAFF
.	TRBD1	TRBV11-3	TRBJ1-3	TGTGCCAGCAGCCCAGGGGAGGGGGCCGCCTCTGGAAACACCATATATTTT	CASSPGEGAASGNTIYF
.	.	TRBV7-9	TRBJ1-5	TGTGCCAGCAGCTTACTCTCGGCGGACGCGGCCCAGCATTTT	CASSLLSADAAQHF